Each of the 18 T cell receptor beta chains below was sequenced from the same sample in a study of shared clonotypes between healthy human individuals. Libraries were prepared by immunoSEQ multiplex PCR; TCRdb keeps only in-frame clonotypes and omits some of them. The sample has about 1.1 million clones; more than 75% are singletons. What was sequenced was memory CD4+ T cells from PBMCs. As to subset: CD45RA-negative fraction. The receptors come from a man younger than 35 in good health. Some clones in this sample may be carry-over from other donors' samples.

The chain has TRBV5-1 and TRBJ2-5; no clear D. Germline V gene sequence: CDR1 SGHRS, CDR2 YFSETQ. CDR3 size: 13 residues. V was clipped by 8 bases and J by 4 bases, with 15 bases between them. DNA of the CDR3: TGCGCCAGTGAGGTAGGGCGAGGAGAGACCCAGTACTTC. Protein: CASEVGRGETQYF.

The table lists this clone with a count of one. V gene TRBV2 combines with J gene TRBJ2-7; no reliable D call. The length of the CDR3 is 14 residues. Germline CDR1 and CDR2: SNHLY and FYNNEI. With 7 bases removed from V and 6 bases from J, the gap between germline ends came to 19 bases. The CDR3: CASTLARVQSEQYF. The CDR3, as DNA: TGTGCCAGCACCCTTGCCCGGGTTCAGTCCGAGCAGTACTTC.

This chain links TRBV30 with TRBJ1-2; D is undetermined. CDR1 is GTSNPN and CDR2 is SVGIG in the germline V gene (reference sequence). The V end was cut by 2 bases, the J end by 8 bases, with 15 bases between. CDR3 size: 13 residues. The CDR3 DNA reads TGTGCCTGGAGTCCTGCCGGCGGTCCGGGCTACACCTTC. Amino acids: CAWSPAGGPGYTF.

V usage is TRBV5-5 and J usage is TRBJ2-3; no definite D call. Germline CDR1 SGHKS, CDR2 YYEKEE (reference sequence). CDR3 size: 15 residues. The V end lost 0 bases, the J end lost 0 bases, and 8 bases lay between the germline ends. The CDR3 here is CASSLAAASTDTQYF. Written as DNA, the CDR3 is TGTGCCAGCAGCTTGGCGGCGGCTAGCACAGATACGCAGTATTTT.

This clone occurred once. V is TRBV7-2 and J is TRBJ2-7; TRBD1 aligns across 12 bases. Germline CDR1 is SGHTA and CDR2 is FQGNSA. The CDR3 is made up of 14 amino acids. J was trimmed by 2 bases and V by 7 bases; bases with no gene match: 3. In DNA, the CDR3 is TGTGCCAGCACCTGGGACAGGGGGCCCTACGAGCAGTACTTC. Translation: CASTWDRGPYEQYF.

The table lists this clone with a few counts. V usage is TRBV7-2 and J usage is TRBJ2-1; no clear D gene. Trimming left V 3 bases short and J 10 bases short, with 10 bases between. The length of the CDR3 is 12 residues. Germline assignment: CDR1 SGHTA and CDR2 FQGNSA. The CDR3 sequence is CASSLVPVEQFF. For the CDR3, the DNA is TGTGCCAGCAGCTTGGTTCCGGTCGAGCAGTTCTTC.

The chain carries TRBV7-9 and TRBJ1-4; TRBD1 matches 7 bases. V was pared by 5 bases and J by 5 bases, with 8 bases of the junction left unmatched. Germline V gene lookup returns CDR1 SEHNR and CDR2 FQNEAQ (reference sequence). The CDR3 runs to 15 residues. CDR3 bases: TGTGCCAGCAGCCCCCAGGGGGGCGTGAATGAAAAACTGTTTTTT. Amino acids: CASSPQGGVNEKLFF.

The V gene is TRBV28, the J gene TRBJ1-1; D unclear. CDR1 and CDR2 (germline): MDHEN, SYDVKM. Trimming cost V 6 bases and J 4 bases, with 9 bases left between them. This CDR3 has 12 amino acids. The CDR3, as DNA: TGTGCCAGCAGCAGGATCGGCACTGAAGCTTTCTTT. Amino acids: CASSRIGTEAFF.

This rearrangement joins TRBV2 to TRBJ2-7, with D unresolved. The V gene lost 0 bases and the J gene lost 6 bases, with 24 bases spanning the gap. This CDR3 contains 18 residues. Germline loops: CDR1 SNHLY, CDR2 FYNNEI. The CDR3 DNA sequence: TGTGCCAGCAGTGAAGCGCTTCACGAACTTAGGTATTCGGGCGAGCAGTACTTC. Its protein product is CASSEALHELRYSGEQYF.

The sample holds a few counts of this clone. The chain recombines TRBV30 with TRBJ2-7; D is perhaps TRBD2 (6 bases). The CDR3 contains 13 residues. V shed 7 bases and J shed 5 bases, with 18 bases lying between them. CDR1 and CDR2 (germline): GTSNPN, SVGIG (reference sequence). CDR3 in amino acids: CASYSTRRNEQYF. In DNA, the CDR3 is TGTGCCTCCTATTCGACTAGACGAAACGAGCAGTACTTC.

This chain joins TRBV7-7 and TRBJ1-5; no clear D gene. V lost 5 bases and J 5 bases, leaving 7 bases between the germline ends. This CDR3 has 12 residues. Looked up from germline, CDR1 is SSHAT and CDR2 is FNYEAQ (reference sequence). CDR3 region: CASSGRYQPQHF. The CDR3, as DNA: TGTGCCAGCAGCGGTCGTTATCAGCCCCAGCATTTT.

The rearrangement links TRBV7-2 to TRBJ1-2, with D hard to call. Between the trimmed V and J ends, which lost 1 base and 4 bases, there was a span of 13 bases. CDR1 is SGHTA and CDR2 is FQGNSA in the germline V gene. There are 15 residues in the CDR3. The CDR3 loop is CASSLEGWRIYGYTF. The CDR3 nucleotides read TGTGCCAGCAGCTTAGAAGGGTGGAGGATCTATGGCTACACCTTC.

V gene TRBV1 combines with J gene TRBJ2-7; the table names TRBD2, a call not compared with the DNA. TRBV1 has pseudogene status. The CDR3 length is 14 residues. CDR3 coding DNA: TGCACCAGCCTCAGCGGGAGTCTCATATACGAGCAGTACTTC. This sequence encodes CTSLSGSLIYEQYF.

This clone was observed a few times. The chain couples TRBV19 to TRBJ1-5; perhaps TRBD1 as D (5 bases). This CDR3 comprises 14 residues. V dropped 7 bases and J dropped 2 bases, with 12 bases sitting between them. Germline CDR1 reads LNHDA; CDR2 reads SQIVND (reference sequence). The CDR3 DNA sequence: TGTGCCAGTAATGCCAGGGCACGCAATCAGCCCCAGCATTTT. Its translation: CASNARARNQPQHF.

The genes are TRBV18 and TRBJ2-5, with D possibly matching TRBD2 (5 bases). V was trimmed by 1 base and J by 4 bases, leaving 10 bases between them. The CDR3 has 14 amino acids. In germline, CDR1 is KGHSH, CDR2 LQKENI. CDR3 region: CASSPRGGGETQYF. Here the CDR3 DNA reads TGTGCCAGCTCACCACGGGGTGGAGGAGAGACCCAGTACTTC.

The chain couples TRBV5-6 to TRBJ2-7; maybe TRBD1 (5 bases). With 0 bases removed from V and 6 bases from J, the gap between germline ends came to 16 bases. This CDR3 is 15 amino acids long. The germline gives CDR1 SGHDT, CDR2 YYEEEE. This CDR3 reads CASSLGGRVGPEQYF. The CDR3, as DNA: TGTGCCAGCAGCTTGGGTGGCAGGGTGGGGCCCGAGCAGTACTTC. Filled out from reference TRBV5-6 and TRBJ2-7, the complete variable domain reads DAGVTQSPTHLIKTRGQQVTLRCSPKSGHDTVSWYQQALGQGPQFIFQYYEEEERQRGNFPDRFSGHQFPNYSSELNVNALLLGDSALYLCASSLGGRVGPEQYFGPGTRLTVT.

The chain has TRBV5-8 and TRBJ2-7; D not resolved. The CDR3 spans 11 residues. The germline V gene encodes CDR1 SGHTS and CDR2 YDEGEE. Between the trimmed V and J ends, which lost 0 bases and 6 bases, there was a span of 4 bases. The CDR3 bases are TGTGCCAGCAGCTTGGTCTTCGAGCAGTACTTC. Translation gives CASSLVFEQYF.

The rearrangement uses TRBV28 and TRBJ2-3; D possibly matches TRBD1 or TRBD2 (5 bases each). The CDR3 contains 15 residues. Germline CDR1 and CDR2: MDHEN and SYDVKM. The V gene lost 4 bases and the J gene lost 0 bases, with 11 bases spanning the gap. CDR3 in amino acids: CASSSRGASTDTQYF. The CDR3 DNA reads as TGTGCCAGCAGTTCGCGAGGGGCGAGCACAGATACGCAGTATTTT.